This T cell receptor (beta chain) was obtained from a study of shared clonotypes between healthy human individuals. About the research overall: Per donor, CD8 memory used one plate, CD8 naive used two, CD4 memory used three and CD4 naive used three.

Only in-frame clones appear in the TCRdb table, and some are missing; sequencing was by immunoSEQ multiplex PCR. Of roughly 530,000 clones listed, almost 97% were seen once; the top ten hold about 0.064%. Notes on the study in general: Naive subsets generally had larger estimated richness than memory subsets. Shared clonotypes: 4.5% to 6% naive CD4, around 3.7% naive CD8, roughly 2.2% memory CD4, 0.4% memory CD8.

CDR3 size: 15 residues. Trimming took off 6 bases at V and 2 bases at J, with 14 bases between the two ends. Germline CDR1 SEHNR, CDR2 FQNEAQ (reference sequence). About this clone itself: Its antigen is as yet unknown.

The sample consisted of naive CD4+ T cells sorted from blood. Subset of the sample: CD45RA+ positively selected. The clonotype was recovered from a woman in her thirties in good health. The chain joins TRBV7-9 to TRBJ2-1; the D gene could be TRBD1 or TRBD2 (5 bases each). CDR3 sequence (DNA): TGTGCCAGCAGTCAAACCGGGACGCCCTACAATGAGCAGTTCTTC. Its translation: CASSQTGTPYNEQFF.